This passage covers 28 T cell receptor beta chains from one sample sequenced in a study of shared clonotypes between healthy human individuals. Using immunoSEQ multiplex PCR, the repertoire was profiled, and TCRdb retains in-frame clones only, with some absent. This repertoire shows roughly 2,500,000 clones, approximately 94% found once; its top ten account for approximately 0.36%. Sequenced input: naive CD4+ T cells from PBMCs. Regarding subset: CD45RA+ positively selected. The receptors derive from a man between 18 and 29 years old in good health. Some clones in this sample may be carry-over from other donors' samples.

The chain carries TRBV4-2 and TRBJ2-3, with a possible D match to TRBD2 (6 bases). The germline V gene has CDR1 LGHNA and CDR2 YNFKEQ. The V gene lost 2 bases and the J gene lost 3 bases, with 36 bases spanning the gap. This CDR3 has 23 amino acids. The CDR3 spells CASSQSILPLLKWGDLSTDTQYF. CDR3 DNA: TGTGCCAGCAGCCAAAGCATTTTACCGCTCCTAAAGTGGGGGGACCTCTCAACAGATACGCAGTATTTT.

The count of this clone is one. This sequence joins TRBV7-9 and TRBJ2-5; 7 bases match TRBD1. The V gene's germline CDR1 is SEHNR and CDR2 FQNEAQ (reference sequence). Germline trimming cut 5 bases from V and 1 base from J; bases unmatched to any gene: 10. CDR3 length: 16 residues. The CDR3 is CASSPQGQSSQETQYF. The CDR3 nucleotides read TGTGCCAGCAGCCCGCAGGGACAGAGTAGCCAAGAGACCCAGTACTTC. The entire variable domain, with the rest obtained from reference TRBV7-9 and TRBJ2-5, is as follows: DTGVSQNPRHKITKRGQNVTFRCDPISEHNRLYWYRQTLGQGPEFLTYFQNEAQLEKSRLLSDRFSAERPKGSFSTLEIQRTEQGDSAMYLCASSPQGQSSQETQYFGPGTRLLVL.

The V call is TRBV12-5, the J call TRBJ1-2; D remains ambiguous. Looked up from germline, CDR1 is LGHNT and CDR2 is FRNRAP. The CDR3 has 13 residues. Trimming cost V 3 bases and J 7 bases, with 12 bases left between them. Here the CDR3 DNA reads TGTGCTAGTGGTTTATGGGCAGCTTCTGGCTACACCTTC. This encodes CASGLWAASGYTF.

The chain has TRBV18 and TRBJ1-3; no reliable D call. Germline CDR1 and CDR2: KGHSH and LQKENI. Trimming stripped 3 bases from V and 4 bases from J, with 10 bases between. The CDR3 covers 14 residues. CDR3 region: CASSPIDTGNTIYF. Here the CDR3 DNA reads TGTGCCAGCTCACCCATAGACACCGGAAACACCATATATTTT.

The chain has TRBV5-1 and TRBJ2-7, with 11 positions matching TRBD1. This CDR3 has 15 amino acids. Germline CDR1 is SGHRS and CDR2 is YFSETQ. After removal of 1 base from V and 2 bases from J, the junction contained 2 bases not matched to a gene. In nucleotides, the CDR3 is TGCGCCAGCAGCTTGTCGGGACAGGGGGCCTACGAGCAGTACTTC. Translating gives CASSLSGQGAYEQYF.

This clone occurred a few times. This chain uses TRBV14 with TRBJ1-3; D not resolved. Germline CDR1 SGHDN, CDR2 FVKESK. The CDR3 runs 15 residues. V was pared by 2 bases and J by 0 bases, with 8 bases between. The CDR3 sequence: CASSQWEGSGNTIYF. DNA of the CDR3: TGTGCCAGCAGCCAATGGGAGGGCTCTGGAAACACCATATATTTT.

The V call is TRBV29-1, the J call TRBJ2-7, with D unclear. The germline V and J ends were trimmed by 4 bases and 1 base, with 11 bases remaining between them. Germline CDR1 and CDR2: SQVTM and ANQGSEA. The CDR3 totals 13 residues. In DNA, the CDR3 is TGCAGCGTTGCGAGGTTTCAATCCTACGAGCAGTACTTC. Its translation is CSVARFQSYEQYF.

The chain joins TRBV5-6 to TRBJ1-2; D call uncertain. V was pared by 0 bases and J by 8 bases, with 11 bases between. The CDR3 runs to 13 residues. Germline-derived CDR1 and CDR2 are SGHDT and YYEEEE. This chain's CDR3 is CASSLAYSKGYTF. The CDR3 coding sequence is TGTGCCAGCAGCTTGGCCTACAGTAAGGGCTACACCTTC.

In this sample, this clone turned up a few times. The genes are TRBV10-3 and TRBJ1-1; 7 bases are a match to TRBD1. CDR1 is ENHRY and CDR2 is SYGVKD in the germline V gene. J was trimmed by 8 bases and V by 2 bases; bases with no gene match: 5. The CDR3 runs 13 residues. The DNA of the CDR3 is TGTGCCATCAGTGAGAATAACAGGGGCGAAGCTTTCTTT. It specifies CAISENNRGEAFF.

CDR3 in amino acids: CASRTISGSNYNEQFF. In nucleotides, the CDR3 is TGTGCCAGCAGAACGATCTCCGGGAGTAACTACAATGAGCAGTTCTTC. The genes are TRBV11-2 and TRBJ2-1, with D maybe TRBD2 (6 bases). V gave up 6 bases and J gave up 3 bases, with 18 bases separating them. The CDR3 runs to 16 residues. Germline values: CDR1 SGHAT, CDR2 FQNNGV.

V gene TRBV6-5 combines with J gene TRBJ1-3; no reliable D call. The CDR3 is 15 residues long. Trimming pared 7 bases from V and 0 bases from J, leaving 13 bases between. Germline V lookup: CDR1 MNHEY, CDR2 SVGAGI. CDR3 sequence: CASTPSYVSGNTIYF. The DNA of the CDR3 is TGTGCCAGCACCCCCTCATACGTCTCTGGAAACACCATATATTTT.

V is TRBV7-8 and J is TRBJ2-1; D perhaps matches TRBD2 (5 bases). Deletions cut 5 bases from V and 6 bases from J, with 11 bases between. The germline gives CDR1 SGHVS, CDR2 FQNEAQ. CDR3 length equals 13 residues. CDR3 loop: CASSPSDFNEQFF. The DNA of the CDR3 is TGTGCCAGCAGCCCTTCGGACTTCAATGAGCAGTTCTTC.

The chain uses TRBV5-1 and TRBJ2-1; perhaps TRBD1 as D (5 bases). V dropped 0 bases and J dropped 0 bases, with 10 bases sitting between them. The CDR3 extends over 16 amino acids. The germline V gene has CDR1 SGHRS and CDR2 YFSETQ. CDR3 loop: CASSLGTRLSYNEQFF. The CDR3 DNA follows: TGCGCCAGCAGCTTGGGGACACGTCTCTCCTACAATGAGCAGTTCTTC.

This clone was counted once. Other DNA sequences from this sample encode an identical CDR3 as well. The rearrangement links TRBV28 to TRBJ1-1; no firm D call. The germline gives CDR1 MDHEN, CDR2 SYDVKM. The CDR3 is 14 residues long. Deletions cut 5 bases from V and 1 base from J, with 11 bases between. The DNA of the CDR3 is TGTGCCAGCAGTCCCAAGGCTGGGAACACTGAAGCTTTCTTT. Amino acids: CASSPKAGNTEAFF.

The count of this clone is one. The sample carries other DNA sequences with the same CDR3. The chain uses TRBV9 and TRBJ2-5; D is uncertain. This CDR3 is built from 13 residues. Germline assignment: CDR1 SGDLS and CDR2 YYNGEE. Deletions cut 0 bases from V and 2 bases from J, with 5 bases between. CDR3 nucleotide sequence: TGTGCCAGCAGCGTAGGGTTACAAGAGACCCAGTACTTC. Protein sequence: CASSVGLQETQYF.

This chain uses TRBV28 with TRBJ2-2, with D possibly being TRBD1 or TRBD2 (5 bases each). Between the trimmed V and J ends, which lost 6 bases and 7 bases, there was a span of 24 bases. CDR1 is MDHEN and CDR2 is SYDVKM in the germline V gene. CDR3 length equals 17 residues. CDR3 amino acids: CASSPPGGVGYFGELFF. The CDR3 DNA reads TGTGCCAGCAGCCCACCTGGGGGAGTCGGGTACTTCGGGGAGCTGTTTTTT.

The CDR3 DNA reads TGCGCCAGCAGCTTGACAGGGGGCTGGGAAGAAACTGAAGCTTTCTTT. Amino acid sequence: CASSLTGGWEETEAFF. V is TRBV5-1 and J is TRBJ1-1; 9 bases fit TRBD1. Germline values: CDR1 SGHRS, CDR2 YFSETQ. J lost 5 bases, V lost 1 base, and 9 bases had no gene match. The CDR3 length is 16 residues.

With respect to this clone: Distinct nucleotide sequences in the sample also encode this CDR3. This chain links TRBV7-2 with TRBJ2-7; D is undetermined. The CDR3 is 13 amino acids. Germline V gene sequence: CDR1 SGHTA, CDR2 FQGNSA. V lost 5 bases, J lost 3 bases, and 11 bases lay in between. Here the CDR3 reads CASSQPGGYEQYF. The CDR3 DNA sequence: TGTGCCAGCAGCCAGCCTGGTGGCTACGAGCAGTACTTC.

This clone was seen a single time. The chain couples TRBV28 to TRBJ2-3; 7 bases line up with TRBD2. The CDR3 length is 16 residues. The germline gives CDR1 MDHEN, CDR2 SYDVKM. Trimming took 3 bases from V and 0 from J; bases not matched to a gene: 6. CDR3 sequence (DNA): TGTGCCAGCAGTTTGCTCCTTAGCGGGAGCACAGATACGCAGTATTTT. Protein: CASSLLLSGSTDTQYF. Based on the CDR3 plus reference TRBV28 and TRBJ2-3, the full variable domain is DVKVTQSSRYLVKRTGEKVFLECVQDMDHENMFWYRQDPGLGLRLIYFSYDVKMKEKGDIPEGYSVSREKKERFSLILESASTNQTSMYLCASSLLLSGSTDTQYFGPGTRLTVL.

The genes are TRBV5-1 and TRBJ2-1, with TRBD2 identical over 13 bases. The CDR3 covers 13 residues. CDR1 and CDR2 from the germline V gene are SGHRS and YFSETQ. The junction had 4 bases not matched to a gene; V was cut back by 7 bases and J by 9 bases. CDR3 residues: CASGLAGDVEQFF. CDR3 coding DNA: TGCGCCAGCGGACTAGCGGGAGATGTTGAGCAGTTCTTC.

This clone occurred once. This rearrangement joins TRBV30 to TRBJ2-3, with TRBD2 matching 8 bases. The germline CDR1 and CDR2 sequences are GTSNPN and SVGIG (reference sequence). CDR3 length equals 16 residues. Losses at the gene ends were 2 bases for V and 2 bases for J; bases not matched to a gene: 9. The CDR3 loop reads CAWSPGVAGHTDTQYF. The CDR3 bases are TGTGCCTGGAGTCCCGGGGTAGCGGGGCACACAGATACGCAGTATTTT.

The rearrangement joins TRBV7-2 to TRBJ2-7; D is ambiguous. This CDR3 is built from 14 residues. The V end lost 4 bases, the J end lost 5 bases, and 15 bases lay between the germline ends. The germline CDR1 and CDR2 sequences are SGHTA and FQGNSA. The CDR3 DNA reads TGTGCCAGCAGCTCTGGGGTGGCGTGGGACGAGCAGTACTTC. Its protein is CASSSGVAWDEQYF. The full variable domain, rest sourced from reference TRBV7-2 and TRBJ2-7, is GAGVSQSPSNKVTEKGKDVELRCDPISGHTALYWYRQSLGQGLEFLIYFQGNSAPDKSGLPSDRFSAERTGGSVSTLTIQRTQQEDSAVYLCASSSGVAWDEQYFGPGTRLTVT.

This chain uses TRBV6-1 with TRBJ1-4; D call uncertain. Germline V gives CDR1 MNHNS, CDR2 SASEGT. There are 15 residues in the CDR3. V lost 2 bases to trimming and J lost 4 bases, with 11 bases between them. This chain's CDR3 is CASSESSAGNEKLFF. The CDR3 DNA follows: TGTGCCAGCAGTGAAAGCTCCGCGGGTAATGAAAAACTGTTTTTT.

The chain recombines TRBV4-2 with TRBJ2-2; D might be TRBD1 (6 bases). CDR1 LGHNA and CDR2 YNFKEQ come from the germline V gene. This CDR3 comprises 16 residues. V shed 2 bases and J shed 4 bases, with 14 bases lying between them. The CDR3 spells CASSQPTTGSTGELFF. The CDR3 nucleotides read TGTGCCAGCAGCCAACCGACTACAGGGAGCACCGGGGAGCTGTTTTTT.

J is TRBJ2-3 and V is TRBV11-2; D is perhaps TRBD2 (5 bases). Germline V gene lookup returns CDR1 SGHAT and CDR2 FQNNGV. Trimming pared 3 bases from V and 0 bases from J, leaving 10 bases between. The CDR3 totals 15 residues. The CDR3 loop is CASSFRGGSTDTQYF. The CDR3 nucleotides read TGTGCCAGCAGCTTTCGAGGCGGGAGCACAGATACGCAGTATTTT.

DNA of the CDR3: TGTGCCAGCAGCGTCGGACAGGGAGGGTCTGGGGCCAACGTCCTGACTTTC. Translating gives CASSVGQGGSGANVLTF. The chain employs TRBV11-3 and TRBJ2-6; D might be TRBD1 (8 bases). Germline V lookup: CDR1 SGHNT, CDR2 YENEEA. This CDR3 spans 17 amino acids. Trimming pared 5 bases from V and 1 base from J, leaving 15 bases between.

The V and J genes are TRBV28 and TRBJ2-7, with D unresolved. Germline CDR1 is MDHEN and CDR2 is SYDVKM. Trimming removed 10 bases at V and 3 bases at J, with 16 bases between. This CDR3 is built from 13 residues. DNA for the CDR3: TGTGCCACCGGCGTGGGTTACCTCTACGAGCAGTACTTC. It codes for CATGVGYLYEQYF.

This chain connects TRBV28 to TRBJ1-5, with TRBD1 matching 8 bases. This CDR3 is 15 amino acids long. The germline V gene has CDR1 MDHEN and CDR2 SYDVKM. With 5 bases clipped from V and 5 bases from J, the junction kept 8 bases outside the gene matches. For the CDR3, the DNA is TGTGCCAGCAGTCCTGGGACAGGTCCTTATCAGCCCCAGCATTTT. It translates to CASSPGTGPYQPQHF. Looking up the rest from reference TRBV28 and TRBJ1-5 gives the full variable domain: DVKVTQSSRYLVKRTGEKVFLECVQDMDHENMFWYRQDPGLGLRLIYFSYDVKMKEKGDIPEGYSVSREKKERFSLILESASTNQTSMYLCASSPGTGPYQPQHFGDGTRLSIL.